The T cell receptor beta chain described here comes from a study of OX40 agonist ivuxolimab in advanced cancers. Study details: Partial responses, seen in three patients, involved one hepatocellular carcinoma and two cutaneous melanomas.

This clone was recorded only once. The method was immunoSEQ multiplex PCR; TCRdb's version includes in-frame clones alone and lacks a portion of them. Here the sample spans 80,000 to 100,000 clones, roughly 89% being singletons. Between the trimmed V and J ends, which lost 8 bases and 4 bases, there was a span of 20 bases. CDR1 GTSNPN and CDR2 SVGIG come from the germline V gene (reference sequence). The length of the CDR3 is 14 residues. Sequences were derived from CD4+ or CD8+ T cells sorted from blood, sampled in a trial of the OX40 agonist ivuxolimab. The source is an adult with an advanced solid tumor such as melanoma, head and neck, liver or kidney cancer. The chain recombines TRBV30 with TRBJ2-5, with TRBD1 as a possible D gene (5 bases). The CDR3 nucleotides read TGTGCCCACCGACCTCCGACCCAGGGAGAGACCCAGTACTTC. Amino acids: CAHRPPTQGETQYF.